A selection of T cell receptor beta chains follows, all from one sample in a study of blood T cell repertoires in COVID-19. Assay: immunoSEQ multiplex PCR; the TCRdb copy retains only in-frame clones and omits some. The sample shows about 110,000 clones, roughly four fifths of them seen only once. Sequenced input: peripheral blood. The receptors derive from a woman aged 70-85 years with acute or convalescent COVID-19. Each CDR3 is given with its conserved first and last residue. The D gene is left open where the match is weak. The size field is filled for only some rows; it gives once, few, many or a size class.

CDR3aa | CDR3nt | d_gene | v_gene | abundance | j_gene
CASSHIDRSSYEQYF | TGTGCCAGCTCCCACATTGATAGGAGCTCCTACGAGCAGTACTTC | NA | TRBV18 | once | TRBJ2-7
CASSTLRMGTGRRTF | TGTGCCAGCAGCACCCTCCGTATGGGGACAGGTCGGCGCACCTTC | TRBD1 | TRBV6-5 | NA | TRBJ1-2
CASSEQGASGSDEQFF | TGTGCCAGCAGTGAACAAGGGGCTAGCGGGAGCGATGAGCAGTTCTTC | TRBD2 | TRBV6-1 | NA | TRBJ2-1
CASSFSAGKETQYF | TGCGCCAGCAGCTTCTCCGCCGGGAAAGAGACCCAGTACTTC | NA | TRBV5-1 | few | TRBJ2-5
CSVAGGGLNEQFF | TGCAGCGTCGCGGGAGGAGGGTTGAATGAGCAGTTCTTC | TRBD2 | TRBV29-1 | NA | TRBJ2-1
CASSPDTEAFF | TGTGCCAGCAGCCCCGACACTGAAGCTTTCTTT | NA | TRBV7-9 | NA | TRBJ1-1
CASLNRGGLIDEQYF | TGTGCCAGCCTAAATCGGGGGGGGCTAATCGACGAGCAGTACTTC | TRBD2 | TRBV28 | once | TRBJ2-7
CASRDRDHYEQYF | TGTGCCAGCAGGGACAGGGACCACTACGAGCAGTACTTC | TRBD1 | TRBV12-3/TRBV12-4 | NA | TRBJ2-7
CASKKTGDGSSYNEQFF | TGTGCCAGCAAGAAGACAGGGGACGGGAGTTCCTACAATGAGCAGTTCTTC | TRBD1 | TRBV9 | NA | TRBJ2-1
CASSLQQNTEAFF | TGTGCCAGCAGCCTACAACAGAACACTGAAGCTTTCTTT | NA | TRBV14 | NA | TRBJ1-1
CASSVGASRNYEQYF | TGTGCCAGCAGCGTAGGGGCCAGCCGGAACTACGAGCAGTACTTC | NA | TRBV9 | few | TRBJ2-7
CASSLGLLSSTDTQYF | TGTGCCAGCAGCCTGGGCCTCCTATCTAGCACAGATACGCAGTATTTT | NA | TRBV3-1/TRBV3-2 | NA | TRBJ2-3
CASSYIRGAKNIQYF | TGTGCCAGCAGTTACATCCGCGGAGCCAAAAACATTCAGTACTTC | NA | TRBV6-2/TRBV6-3 | NA | TRBJ2-4
CASSSEDRSVRGYGYTF | TGTGCCAGCAGCTCTGAGGACAGGTCGGTCAGAGGGTATGGCTACACCTTC | TRBD1 | TRBV5-6 | NA | TRBJ1-2
CASSSYRDNHNEQFF | TGTGCCAGCAGCTCATACCGGGACAACCACAATGAGCAGTTCTTC | NA | TRBV11-3 | NA | TRBJ2-1
CASRPRIQGTNEKLFF | TGTGCCAGCAGGCCCCGCATTCAGGGGACTAATGAAAAACTGTTTTTT | NA | TRBV27 | once | TRBJ1-4
CATKGAIYGYTF | TGTGCCACTAAAGGGGCGATCTATGGCTACACCTTC | NA | TRBV10-3 | NA | TRBJ1-2
CASSLEAGTDTQYF | TGTGCCAGCAGCTTGGAAGCGGGCACAGATACGCAGTATTTT | NA | TRBV5-4 | NA | TRBJ2-3
CASSSGPIGLNEQYF | TGTGCCAGCAGCTCAGGGCCAATAGGGCTCAACGAGCAGTACTTC | NA | TRBV7-9 | NA | TRBJ2-7
CASSPWTSGYNEQFF | TGTGCCAGCAGCCCATGGACTAGCGGGTACAATGAGCAGTTCTTC | TRBD2 | TRBV7-3 | NA | TRBJ2-1
CAWSATTRLGGGYTF | TGTGCCTGGAGTGCTACAACCAGGCTGGGGGGTGGCTACACCTTC | NA | TRBV30 | NA | TRBJ1-2
CASSLSGFSGNTIYF | TGTGCCAGCAGTTTATCAGGGTTCTCTGGAAACACCATATATTTT | NA | TRBV28 | once | TRBJ1-3
CASSLVAERNTEAFF | TGTGCCAGCAGCTTAGTTGCAGAGCGGAACACTGAAGCTTTCTTT | NA | TRBV7-8 | NA | TRBJ1-1
CASSQWDRNYEQYF | TGCGCCAGCAGTCAATGGGACAGAAACTACGAGCAGTACTTC | TRBD1 | TRBV23-1 | few | TRBJ2-7
CASSLGQGNTIYF | TGTGCCAGCAGCTTGGGACAGGGAAACACCATATATTTT | NA | TRBV5-4 | NA | TRBJ1-3
CASSEMYGSIETQYF | TGTGCCAGCAGTGAAATGTACGGGAGCATTGAGACCCAGTACTTC | NA | TRBV6-1 | NA | TRBJ2-5
CASSPTRGLGQTDTQYF | TGTGCCAGCAGCCCTACGAGGGGACTAGGTCAAACAGATACGCAGTATTTT | TRBD2 | TRBV6-2/TRBV6-3 | NA | TRBJ2-3
CASSFFSSGGRGEQFF | TGTGCCAGCAGCTTCTTTTCTAGCGGGGGGCGAGGAGAGCAGTTCTTC | TRBD2 | TRBV7-8 | NA | TRBJ2-1
CASSSRPIAEFNNEQFF | TGTGCCAGCAGCTCTCGTCCTATAGCGGAGTTCAACAATGAGCAGTTCTTC | NA | TRBV5-6 | NA | TRBJ2-1
CASSQGGQGDEKLFF | TGTGCCAGCAGCCAGGGGGGACAGGGGGATGAAAAACTGTTTTTT | TRBD1 | TRBV5-4 | NA | TRBJ1-4
CASSESPGVTDTQYF | TGCGCCAGCAGTGAGTCCCCGGGGGTCACAGATACGCAGTATTTT | NA | TRBV10-2 | NA | TRBJ2-3
CASSDPGPGYGYTF | TGTGCCAGCAGTGATCCAGGGCCGGGCTATGGCTACACCTTC | NA | TRBV6-1 | NA | TRBJ1-2
CASSYLGGVETQYF | TGTGCCAGCAGCTACCTCGGGGGTGTTGAGACCCAGTACTTC | NA | TRBV7-9 | NA | TRBJ2-5
CASSVGTGRIGGYTF | TGTGCCAGCAGTGTTGGGACAGGGAGGATCGGTGGCTACACCTTC | TRBD1 | TRBV9 | few | TRBJ1-2
CASSPGHLSYEQYF | TGTGCCAGCAGCCCCGGACACCTCTCCTACGAGCAGTACTTC | NA | TRBV7-9 | NA | TRBJ2-7
CASSLGLVGQGAYNYGYTF | TGTGCCAGCAGTTTAGGGCTTGTTGGACAGGGAGCTTATAACTATGGCTACACCTTC | TRBD1 | TRBV27 | NA | TRBJ1-2
CASSPPGGDTQYF | TGTGCCAGCAGCCCCCCGGGAGGGGATACGCAGTATTTT | TRBD2 | TRBV7-3 | NA | TRBJ2-3
CAWSMGQGYEQYF | TGTGCCTGGAGTATGGGACAGGGGTACGAGCAGTACTTC | TRBD1 | TRBV30 | NA | TRBJ2-7
CASTRQGARTGELFF | TGTGCCAGCACTAGGCAGGGGGCGAGGACCGGGGAGCTGTTTTTT | TRBD1 | TRBV28 | NA | TRBJ2-2
CASSIAGVDTEAFF | TGTGCCAGTAGTATTGCAGGGGTGGACACTGAAGCTTTCTTT | NA | TRBV19 | medium-sized | TRBJ1-1
CARSRTGGNTEAFF | TGTGCCCGGTCCCGTACAGGGGGCAACACTGAAGCTTTCTTT | TRBD1 | TRBV2 | NA | TRBJ1-1
CASSLDRYGDTQYF | TGTGCCAGCAGCTTAGACCGGTATGGAGATACGCAGTATTTT | NA | TRBV7-9 | once | TRBJ2-3